This T cell receptor (beta chain) was identified in a study of shared clonotypes between healthy human individuals. On the study more broadly: Each donor contributed plates that comprised three CD4 naive, three CD4 memory, two CD8 naive and one CD8 memory.

Study findings and constraints: Non-shared clonotypes showed lower generation probabilities than clonotypes common to all four donors. Owing to a small donor count, the genetic and exposure-history diversity represented was limited.

Concerning this clone itself: The antigen is unknown.

Germline V gene data show CDR1 as MGHDK and CDR2 as SYGVNS. The CDR3 is 12 residues long. Trimming shortened V by 7 bases and J by 3 bases, and 10 bases separated the two germline ends. Sorted subsets were amplified in replicate PCRs using around 200 ng DNA, approximately 30,000 T cell genomes. Produced via immunoSEQ multiplex PCR; TCRdb's table is partial and in-frame only. The sample yields about 380,000 clones, around 96% seen once. The rearrangement joins TRBV25-1 to TRBJ2-7; no reliable D call. Sequencing was performed on memory CD8+ T cells sorted from blood. Subset noted: CD45RO+ cells pooled with CCR7-negative TemRA cells. The TCR comes from a man aged 25-45 years in good health. The CDR3 sequence: CASIPDVYEQYF. CDR3 in DNA: TGTGCCAGCATTCCTGATGTCTACGAGCAGTACTTC.